Listed below are T cell receptor beta chains from one sample, sequenced in a study of blood T cell repertoires in COVID-19. TCRdb's table, derived via immunoSEQ multiplex PCR, lists solely in-frame clones and lacks some. The table has around 99,000 clones, nearly 85% seen once. Specimen: peripheral blood. All receptors derive from a woman in her forties or fifties with acute or convalescent COVID-19. Each CDR3 is given with its conserved first and last residue. D genes are given only for firm matches.

CDR3nt,CDR3aa,v_gene,j_gene,d_gene
TGTGCCAGTAGTATTTTTTGGGACAGAACTCCTACTGGGGCCAACGTCCTGACTTTC,CASSIFWDRTPTGANVLTF,TRBV19,TRBJ2-6,TRBD1
TGTGCCAGCAGCCCCTGGGGGGACCCCGGGACAGATACGCAGTATTTT,CASSPWGDPGTDTQYF,TRBV11-2,TRBJ2-3,-
TGTGCCAGCAGCTCCGGGACAGGGGATGAAAAACTGTTTTTT,CASSSGTGDEKLFF,TRBV7-8,TRBJ1-4,TRBD1
TGTGCCAGCAGCTTAGGGCTACTGAACACTGAAGCTTTCTTT,CASSLGLLNTEAFF,TRBV28,TRBJ1-1,-
TGTGCCTGGAGCATAACCTGGGACAGCGGCCAGCATTTT,CAWSITWDSGQHF,TRBV30,TRBJ1-5,TRBD1
TGTGCCAGCAGCCAAGATTCGACAGCTCTAGTGACCCAGTACTTC,CASSQDSTALVTQYF,TRBV3-1/TRBV3-2,TRBJ2-5,-
TGTGCCAGCAGCCAAGAGACCGACTCGAACACCGGGGAGCTGTTTTTT,CASSQETDSNTGELFF,TRBV4-2,TRBJ2-2,-
TGTGCCAGCAGCTTAATCCGAGGTTCCTACAATGAGCAGTTCTTC,CASSLIRGSYNEQFF,TRBV7-2,TRBJ2-1,-
TGTGCCAGCAGTGCTGACAGGGTTTCTGGAAACACCATATATTTT,CASSADRVSGNTIYF,TRBV9,TRBJ1-3,TRBD1
TGCGCCAGCAGCTTCGTTTCCGGGACTACCTCCGGAGATACGCAGTATTTT,CASSFVSGTTSGDTQYF,TRBV5-1,TRBJ2-3,TRBD2
TGTGCCAGCAGCTTAGGGGACAGGGGTCACGAGCAGTACTTC,CASSLGDRGHEQYF,TRBV7-9,TRBJ2-7,TRBD1
TGTGCCAGCAGCGAACGACAGGGGAGGGGAAAACTGTTTTTT,CASSERQGRGKLFF,TRBV7-2,TRBJ1-4,TRBD1